The rows below give T cell receptor beta chains drawn from one sample of a study of identical twins. MiXCR was run by TCRdb on the 5' RACE reads, yielding one entry per CDR3 protein. The table records 200,000 to 250,000 distinct CDR3 sequences, over 5.5% of them present only once. These same records also appear under a second study, on T cells expressing NK-cell markers.

The sequenced material came from CD8+ T cells sorted from blood. These receptors were taken from a woman younger than 30 in good health. Both conserved end residues are part of each CDR3. Fields, in order: D gene, V gene, clone size, J gene, CDR3 DNA, CDR3 protein. The D gene is left open where the match is weak. Size tells how often a clone was seen (once, few, many) or the class of an expanded clone, and some rows leave it out.

>.|TRBV12-3/TRBV12-4|few|TRBJ2-6
TGTGCCAGCAGTTACGTGACAGGATGGGCCAACGTCCTGACTTTC
CASSYVTGWANVLTF
>TRBD2|TRBV9|few|TRBJ2-7
TGTGCCAGCAGCGGCGGACTAGTCGGCTACGAGCAGTACTTC
CASSGGLVGYEQYF
>TRBD2|TRBV2|many|TRBJ2-1
TGTGCCAGCTTAACATCTAGCGGGAGATACTATGAGCAGTTCTTC
CASLTSSGRYYEQFF
>.|TRBV29-1|.|TRBJ2-7
TGCAGCGCCGGACGGGACTACGAGCAGTACTTC
CSAGRDYEQYF
>TRBD1|TRBV29-1|few|TRBJ1-3
TGCAGCGTTGGGGACAGGGACGGAAGAAACACCATATATTTT
CSVGDRDGRNTIYF
>.|TRBV5-1|many|TRBJ2-5
TGCGCCAGCAGCGGGGGAACCAGCGGTGTCCAAGAGACCCAGTACTTC
CASSGGTSGVQETQYF
>.|TRBV12-3/TRBV12-4|few|TRBJ1-6
TGTGCCAGCAGTTCACAGGGAGATCGGTCACCCCTCCACTTT
CASSSQGDRSPLHF
>.|TRBV15|.|TRBJ2-2
TGTGCCACCAGCAGAGCGGCAGGGCAGATCCACACCGGGGAGCTGTTTTTT
CATSRAAGQIHTGELFF
>.|TRBV7-3|many|TRBJ2-1
TGTGCCAGCAGCCCCCACGGGGCAGGGAATGAGCAGTTCTTC
CASSPHGAGNEQFF
>TRBD1|TRBV5-5|many|TRBJ2-3
TGTGCCAGCAGCTCCACAGGGGGCAGGAGCACAGATACGCAGTATTTT
CASSSTGGRSTDTQYF
>TRBD1|TRBV28|few|TRBJ2-3
TGTGCCAGCAGTGCTCTCCGGACAGGAATTTACACAGATACGCAGTATTTT
CASSALRTGIYTDTQYF
>.|TRBV27|few|TRBJ2-2
TGTGCCAGCAGCCCAGGGGGGGGCCCGAACACCGGGGAGCTGTTTTTT
CASSPGGGPNTGELFF
>.|TRBV30|.|TRBJ2-5
TGTGCCTGGAGTGTATCTTCGGTCCAAGAGACCCAGTACTTC
CAWSVSSVQETQYF
>.|TRBV11-3|.|TRBJ1-1
TGTGCCAGCAGCTGGCGGGGGGCTACTGAAGCTTTCTTT
CASSWRGATEAFF
>.|TRBV7-6|many|TRBJ1-4
TGTGCCAGCAGCACCCGCCGGGAAAAACTGTTTTTT
CASSTRREKLFF
>TRBD2|TRBV12-3/TRBV12-4|.|TRBJ2-5
TGTGCCAGCAGTGTGGGAGTAGGGAGGGAAGAGACCCAGTACTTC
CASSVGVGREETQYF
>TRBD2|TRBV20-1|many|TRBJ2-2
TGCAGTGCTACCGGGACTAGCACCGGGGAGCTGTTTTTT
CSATGTSTGELFF
>.|TRBV7-9|few|TRBJ2-1
TGTGCCAGCAGCTATCGACAGTACAATGAGCAGTTCTTC
CASSYRQYNEQFF
>.|TRBV27|many|TRBJ2-3
TGTGCCAGCAGTTTATTCCAGGGTGCAGATACGCAGTATTTT
CASSLFQGADTQYF
>.|TRBV7-7|few|TRBJ2-5
TGTGCTAGCAGCACCAGCCCTGCGGGTGGAGAGACCCAGTACTTC
CASSTSPAGGETQYF
>TRBD1|TRBV11-2|few|TRBJ1-1
TGTGCCAGCAGCTACCACAGGGGGCAAGCGATTGAAGCTTTCTTT
CASSYHRGQAIEAFF
>TRBD2|TRBV27|.|TRBJ2-1
TGTGCCAGCAGTTTCGTCGGGACTAGCGGGAGTAGGGATGAGCAGTTCTTC
CASSFVGTSGSRDEQFF
>TRBD2|TRBV23-1|.|TRBJ2-7
TGCGCCAGCAGTCAAGCGGGAGGGCCCTCCTACGAGCAGTACTTC
CASSQAGGPSYEQYF
>.|TRBV25-1|many|TRBJ2-7
TGTGCCAGCAGTGAATTCCCCGGGACCTACGAGCAGTACTTC
CASSEFPGTYEQYF
>TRBD1|TRBV4-1|few|TRBJ2-2
TGCGCCAGCAGCTATGGGACAGGGGGCCTTGGGGAGCTGTTTTTT
CASSYGTGGLGELFF
>TRBD1|TRBV10-2|.|TRBJ1-1
TGCGCCAGTACGGCAGGGGGCTACGCTGAAGCTTTCTTT
CASTAGGYAEAFF
>.|TRBV29-1|many|TRBJ1-5
TGCAGCGTTGGTTACAGGCCATCTTCGCCCCAGCATTTT
CSVGYRPSSPQHF
>.|TRBV19|few|TRBJ2-2
TGTGCCAGTAGTATAGCGGGGGGCTATACCGGGGAGCTGTTTTTT
CASSIAGGYTGELFF
>.|TRBV27|.|TRBJ2-5
TGTGCCAGCAGTTCAACACCGGCGGGAGAGACCCAGTACTTC
CASSSTPAGETQYF
>.|TRBV12-3/TRBV12-4|.|TRBJ1-2
TGTGCCAGCGGGTGGGATAACTATGGCTACACCTTC
CASGWDNYGYTF
>.|TRBV15|many|TRBJ2-5
TGTGCCACCAGCAGAGATAGCGCTACTATGGAGACCCAGTACTTC
CATSRDSATMETQYF
>TRBD2|TRBV2|few|TRBJ2-1
TGTGCCAGCAGTGATACGGGGGGTGTCTACAATGAGCAGTTCTTC
CASSDTGGVYNEQFF
>.|TRBV9|few|TRBJ2-2
TGTGCCAGCAGCGCCGCAGGGGTCGGGGAGCTGTTTTTT
CASSAAGVGELFF
>.|TRBV11-1|many|TRBJ2-7
TGTGCCAGCAGCTCGACTACCCTCATGTCTCGGCGGGATCTCGAGCAGTACTTC
CASSSTTLMSRRDLEQYF
>.|TRBV6-1|few|TRBJ2-5
TGTGCTATCGGGGGCCCATCGTACCAAGAGACCCAGTACTTC
CAIGGPSYQETQYF
>.|TRBV2|many|TRBJ1-1
TGTGCCAGCAGCGGAATTGAAGCTTTCTTT
CASSGIEAFF
>.|TRBV9|.|TRBJ2-5
TGTGCCAGCAGCGTAGGAGGCAAAGAGACCCAGTACTTC
CASSVGGKETQYF
>.|TRBV19|few|TRBJ1-6
TGTGCCAGTAGTATTCTACAAGGGGAGGGATCACCCCTCCACTTT
CASSILQGEGSPLHF
>TRBD2|TRBV24-1|few|TRBJ2-1
TGTGCCACCAGTGACGCGACTAGCGGGAGGGCCGGTGTTGGCAATGAGCAGTTCTTC
CATSDATSGRAGVGNEQFF
>TRBD1|TRBV2|.|TRBJ2-2
TGTGCCAGCAGTGAAGCAAGAGACAGGGGGAACACCGGGGAGCTGTTTTTT
CASSEARDRGNTGELFF
>.|TRBV9|.|TRBJ1-1
TGTGCCAGCAGTAACGACGTCCTAACTGAAGCTTTCTTT
CASSNDVLTEAFF
>TRBD2|TRBV11-2|many|TRBJ2-3
TGTGCCAGCAGCTCCCGGGGGGGCGCAGATACGCAGTATTTT
CASSSRGGADTQYF
>.|TRBV10-3|few|TRBJ1-5
TGTGCCATCAGTGTTTCAGGGAAAGGGAGTGGTGAGCCCCAGCATTTT
CAISVSGKGSGEPQHF
>TRBD1|TRBV9|many|TRBJ1-1
TGTGCCAGCAGCGGGTCTCCAGGGGGCCACAGTGAAGCTTTCTTT
CASSGSPGGHSEAFF
>TRBD2|TRBV27|few|TRBJ2-2
TGTGCCATCCGCAGCGGGGCTAACACCGGGGAGCTGTTTTTT
CAIRSGANTGELFF